This T cell receptor (beta chain) was sequenced for a study of human T cells and chemical hapten exposure. The study's findings and limits: Against controls, expanded TCRs gave rise to significantly more large CDR3 similarity clusters.

A note on this clonotype: Its matching antigen is unknown.

CDR1 and CDR2 (germline): MNHNS, SASEGT. V shed 3 bases and J shed 4 bases, with 15 bases lying between them. CDR3 length: 15 amino acids. Time point of the sample: patch test 1, 2 weeks after DPC sensitization. Specified treatment: therapeutic diphenylcyclopropenone sensitization with weekly scalp DPC. The study enrolled 18 to 70-year-old alopecia patients suitable for DPC. TCRdb re-analysed the RACE reads in MiXCR, keeping a single row per CDR3 protein. The sample gives approximately 79,000 distinct CDR3 sequences, about a tenth of which show up once; 1.1% to 1.5% is in the top ten. This chain links TRBV6-1 with TRBJ1-2, with D tentatively TRBD1 (5 bases). The material was whole blood, obtained in connection with sensitization to the hapten diphenylcyclopropenone (DPC). This receptor was obtained from a woman between 50 and 59 years old with alopecia areata. Some clones in this sample may be carry-over from other donors' samples. This chain's CDR3 is CASSEGPYDVYGYTF. The CDR3 DNA reads as TGTGCCAGCAGTGAGGGGCCCTATGATGTCTATGGCTACACCTTC.